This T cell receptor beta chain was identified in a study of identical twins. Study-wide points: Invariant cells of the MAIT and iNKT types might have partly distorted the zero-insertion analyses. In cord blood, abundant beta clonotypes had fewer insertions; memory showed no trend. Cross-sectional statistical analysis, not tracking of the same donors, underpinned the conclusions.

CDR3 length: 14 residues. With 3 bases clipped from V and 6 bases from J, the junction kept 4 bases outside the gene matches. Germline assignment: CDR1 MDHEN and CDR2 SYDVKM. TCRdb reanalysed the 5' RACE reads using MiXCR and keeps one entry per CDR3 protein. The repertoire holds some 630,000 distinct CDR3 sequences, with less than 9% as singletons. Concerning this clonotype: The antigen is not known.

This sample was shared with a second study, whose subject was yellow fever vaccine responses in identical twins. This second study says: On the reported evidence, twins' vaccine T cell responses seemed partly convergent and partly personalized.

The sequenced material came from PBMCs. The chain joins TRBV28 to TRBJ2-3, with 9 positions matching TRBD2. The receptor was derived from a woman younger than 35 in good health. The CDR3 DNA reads TGTGCCAGCAGTTTCCTAGCGGGGTCGGATACGCAGTATTTT. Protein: CASSFLAGSDTQYF.